This T cell receptor (beta chain) derives from a study of blood T cell repertoires in COVID-19. Study overall: The origin of the acute and convalescent COVID-19 samples was the United States, Italy and Spain. From T cells, B-cell-depleted T cells, or PBMCs came the material, which was cDNA or gDNA.

Only one count was recorded for this clone. Per the original data handling: Reference gene primer amplification yielded estimated nucleated cell counts. Sequencing was performed with immunoSEQ multiplex PCR; in TCRdb, only in-frame clones are kept and a portion is missing. That table is the source of V, J and clone size, and D and trimming were worked out from the DNA. The table records 250,000 or so clones, roughly 80% of them present only once. The receptor comes from a woman in her forties who had been exposed to COVID-19. The sample comprised PBMCs or T cells enriched from blood (not recorded which).

The CDR3 sequence: CASSLASGLQTQYF. Written as DNA, the CDR3 is TGTGCCAGCAGCTTAGCCTCGGGGTTGCAGACCCAGTACTTC. The rearrangement links TRBV7-2 to TRBJ2-5; tentative D call: TRBD2 (5 bases). From germline, CDR1 is SGHTA and CDR2 FQGNSA. Trimming pared 0 bases from V and 6 bases from J, leaving 11 bases between. The CDR3 sequence is 14 residues long.